These 9 T cell receptor beta chains were all obtained from the same sample, sequenced in a study of Ad26.COV2.S vaccination and SARS-CoV-2 variants. Profiling relied on immunoSEQ multiplex PCR, and the TCRdb table lists in-frame clones only, not all of them. The table has around 370,000 clones, about 91% seen once. Specimen: peripheral blood, collected after recovery from COVID-19. The receptors originated from a human donor who had recovered from COVID-19.

The chain joins TRBV5-3 to TRBJ1-6; 10 bases align to TRBD1. TRBV5-3 is an open reading frame, and its role is uncertain. The CDR3 loop spans 14 amino acids. With V trimmed by 2 bases and J by 14 bases, 7 bases remained unmatched. CDR3 sequence: CARSFWTGGTTLHF. The CDR3 DNA follows: TGTGCCAGAAGCTTCTGGACAGGGGGAACCACCCTCCACTTT.

The chain links TRBV7-8 to TRBJ2-5; D possibly matches TRBD1 or TRBD2 (6 bases each). Trimming took 4 bases from V and 2 from J, leaving 23 bases between them. The CDR3 extends over 18 amino acids. The germline gives CDR1 SGHVS, CDR2 FQNEAQ. CDR3 residues: CASSSRVVRGTSQETQYF. DNA of the CDR3: TGTGCCAGCAGCTCCAGGGTTGTGAGGGGGACTTCTCAAGAGACCCAGTACTTC.

This sequence joins TRBV18 and TRBJ1-5; 10 bases map to TRBD1. With V trimmed by 3 bases and J by 5 bases, 4 bases remained unmatched. The CDR3 runs to 15 residues. From germline, CDR1 is KGHSH and CDR2 LQKENI. The CDR3 coding sequence is TGTGCCAGCTCACCGGGGACAGGGGAGTATCAGCCCCAGCATTTT. It specifies CASSPGTGEYQPQHF.

The V call is TRBV10-3, the J call TRBJ1-6; 8 positions agree with TRBD1. J was trimmed by 7 bases and V by 2 bases; bases with no gene match: 7. The CDR3 is 16 residues long. Germline V CDR1 and CDR2: ENHRY, SYGVKD. The CDR3 DNA reads TGTGCCATCAGTGAGCCCCAGGGGGCTTTAAATTCACCCCTCCACTTT. Encoded protein: CAISEPQGALNSPLHF.

The chain recombines TRBV18 with TRBJ1-2; the D is unclear. Deletions cut 4 bases from V and 12 bases from J, with 18 bases between. Germline V gene lookup returns CDR1 KGHSH and CDR2 LQKENI. CDR3 length equals 13 residues. The DNA of the CDR3 is TGTGCCAGCTCACAGGACGTGGCCCTACCCCACACCTTC. It is translated as CASSQDVALPHTF.

V usage is TRBV6-6 and J usage is TRBJ1-5, with D hard to call. Germline CDR1 and CDR2: MNHNY and SVGAGI (reference sequence). Deletions cut 5 bases from V and 10 bases from J, with 12 bases between. The CDR3 contains 12 residues. In DNA, the CDR3 is TGTGCCAGCAGTCCAGACTCCTTCCCCCAGCATTTT. Residues: CASSPDSFPQHF.

This clone was seen only a few times. The chain couples TRBV9 to TRBJ1-4; 8 positions match TRBD1. Trimming took 3 bases from V and 1 from J; bases not matched to a gene: 11. The CDR3 is 18 amino acids. CDR1 is SGDLS, CDR2 YYNGEE, per germline. The CDR3 nucleotides are TGTGCCAGCAGCGCCTCTGCAGGGGGCGGGGGAACTAATGAAAAACTGTTTTTT. Its protein is CASSASAGGGGTNEKLFF.

As regards this clone: A read error likely explains this, since a far larger clone differs by one base. The genes are TRBV11-3 and TRBJ1-1; D uncertain. Trimming shortened V by 5 bases and J by 0 bases, and 7 bases separated the two germline ends. Germline CDR1 reads SGHNT; CDR2 reads YENEEA. The CDR3 has 13 residues. This CDR3 is CASSLTVNTEAFF. CDR3 sequence (DNA): TGTGCCAGCAGCCTTACAGTGAACACTGAAGCTTTCTTT.

The V call is TRBV7-6, the J call TRBJ2-1, with D possibly being TRBD2 (5 bases). The CDR3 covers 13 residues. Germline CDR1 and CDR2: SGHVS and FNYEAQ. V lost 2 bases and J 7 bases, leaving 9 bases between the germline ends. In DNA form, the CDR3 reads TGTGCCAGCAGCTTACGGTCGGGGAATGAGCAGTTCTTC. Its protein is CASSLRSGNEQFF.